This entry is about one T cell receptor (beta chain). V lost 0 bases, J lost 8 bases, and 13 bases lay in between. The CDR3 extends over 15 amino acids. CDR1 and CDR2 from the germline V gene are LNHNV and YYDKDF (reference sequence). This sample stems from a study of blood T cell repertoires in COVID-19. Study-level information: Italy, Spain and the United States were the sources of the convalescent and acute COVID-19 samples.

Sequencing was performed with immunoSEQ multiplex PCR; in TCRdb, only in-frame clones are kept and a portion is missing. The sample lists 52,000 or so clones; 70% to 80% were seen once. Sequencing was carried out using peripheral blood. This receptor was identified in a man over 45 with active or convalescent COVID-19. V is TRBV15 and J is TRBJ1-4; tentative D call: TRBD1 (5 bases). This CDR3 reads CATSRDRDFGEKLFF. For the CDR3, the DNA is TGTGCCACCAGCAGAGACCGGGACTTCGGGGAAAAACTGTTTTTT.